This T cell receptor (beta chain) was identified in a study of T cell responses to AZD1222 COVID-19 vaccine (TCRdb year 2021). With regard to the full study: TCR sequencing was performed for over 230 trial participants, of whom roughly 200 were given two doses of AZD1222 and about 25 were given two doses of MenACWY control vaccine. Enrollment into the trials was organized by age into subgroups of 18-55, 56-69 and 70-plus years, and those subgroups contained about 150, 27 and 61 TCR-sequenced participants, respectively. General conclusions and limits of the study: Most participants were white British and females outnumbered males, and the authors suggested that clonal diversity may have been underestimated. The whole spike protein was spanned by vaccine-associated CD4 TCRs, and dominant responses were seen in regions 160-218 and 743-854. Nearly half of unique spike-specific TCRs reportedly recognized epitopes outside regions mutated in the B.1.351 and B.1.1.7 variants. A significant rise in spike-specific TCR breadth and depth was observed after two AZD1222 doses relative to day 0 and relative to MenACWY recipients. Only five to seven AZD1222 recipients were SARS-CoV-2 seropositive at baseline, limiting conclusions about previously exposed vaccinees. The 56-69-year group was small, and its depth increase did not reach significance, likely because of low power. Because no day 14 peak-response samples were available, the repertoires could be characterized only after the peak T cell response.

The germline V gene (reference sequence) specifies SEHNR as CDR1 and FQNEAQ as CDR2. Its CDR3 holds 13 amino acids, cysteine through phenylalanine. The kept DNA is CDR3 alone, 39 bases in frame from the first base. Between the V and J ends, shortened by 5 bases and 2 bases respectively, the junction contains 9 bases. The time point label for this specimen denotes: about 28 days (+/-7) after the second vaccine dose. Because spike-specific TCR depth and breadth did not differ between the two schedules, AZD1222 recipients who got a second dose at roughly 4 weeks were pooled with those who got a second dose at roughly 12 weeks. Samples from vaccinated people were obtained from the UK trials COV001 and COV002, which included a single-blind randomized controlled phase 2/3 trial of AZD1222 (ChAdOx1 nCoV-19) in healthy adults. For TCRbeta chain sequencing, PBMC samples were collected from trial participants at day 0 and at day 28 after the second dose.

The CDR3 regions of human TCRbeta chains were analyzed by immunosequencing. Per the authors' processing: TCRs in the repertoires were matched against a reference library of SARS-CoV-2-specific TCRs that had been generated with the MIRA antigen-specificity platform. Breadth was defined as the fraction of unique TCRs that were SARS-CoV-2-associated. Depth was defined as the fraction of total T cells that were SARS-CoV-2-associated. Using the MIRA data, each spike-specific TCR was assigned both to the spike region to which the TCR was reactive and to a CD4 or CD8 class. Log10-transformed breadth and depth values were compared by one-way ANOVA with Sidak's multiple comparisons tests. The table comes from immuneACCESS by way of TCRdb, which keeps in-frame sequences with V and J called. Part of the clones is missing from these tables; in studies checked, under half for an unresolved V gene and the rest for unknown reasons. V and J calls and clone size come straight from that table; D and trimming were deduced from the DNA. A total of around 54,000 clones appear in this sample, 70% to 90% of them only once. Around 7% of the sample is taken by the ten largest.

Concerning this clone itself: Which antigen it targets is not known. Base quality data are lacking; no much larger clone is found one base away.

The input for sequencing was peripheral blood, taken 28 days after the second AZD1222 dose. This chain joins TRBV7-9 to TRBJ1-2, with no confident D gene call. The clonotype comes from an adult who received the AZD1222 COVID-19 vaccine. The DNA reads TGTGCCAGCAGCCTTAGACACAACTATGGCTACACCTTC. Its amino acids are CASSLRHNYGYTF.